This T cell receptor beta chain was sequenced during a study of long-term antiretroviral therapy in people with HIV. Across the study: The 2015 immediate-ART recommendation came about a decade after the earliest samples.

Samples were assayed with immunoSEQ v3.0 at survey level. TCRdb keeps only in-frame clones here, not all; method: immunoSEQ multiplex PCR. Of fewer than 35,000 clones listed, approximately 85% are singletons. Germline V gene lookup returns CDR1 SGHRS and CDR2 YFSETQ. This CDR3 has 17 residues. The V end lost 0 bases, the J end lost 3 bases, and 15 bases lay between the germline ends. United States facilities provided treatment to all participants with HIV. The sample in question was unsorted PBMCs, obtained 2.9 years after starting antiretroviral therapy. The origin of this receptor is a man aged 50-59 years with HIV. This chain connects TRBV5-1 to TRBJ1-4; D is uncertain. The CDR3 spells CASSLEPSSASNEKLFF. CDR3 sequence (DNA): TGCGCCAGCAGCTTGGAACCCTCTAGCGCCTCTAATGAAAAACTGTTTTTT. The variable domain in full, with the rest retrieved from reference TRBV5-1 and TRBJ1-4, is KAGVTQTPRYLIKTRGQQVTLSCSPISGHRSVSWYQQTPGQGLQFLFEYFSETQRNKGNFPGRFSGRQFSNSRSEMNVSTLELGDSALYLCASSLEPSSASNEKLFFGSGTQLSVL.